Listed below are T cell receptor beta chains from one sample, sequenced in a study of T cell responses to AZD1222 COVID-19 vaccine. Some clones are missing from TCRdb's copy, which holds only in-frame ones; the method was immunoSEQ multiplex PCR. The sample has 90,000 to 120,000 clones, about 85% seen once. The sample in question was peripheral blood, obtained 28 days after the second AZD1222 dose. Receptors originate from an adult who received the AZD1222 COVID-19 vaccine. The conserved cysteine and the conserved F or W are not part of the CDR3 here. Each record gives: D gene, V gene, CDR3 protein. The D gene is left open where the match is weak.

D: TRBD2; V: TRBV19; CDR3: ASSRFGGVSSGANVLT
D: TRBD1; V: TRBV6-5; CDR3: ASRGTVSSYEQY
D: TRBD1; V: TRBV24-1; CDR3: ATSEQQGATDTQY
D: NA; V: TRBV11-2; CDR3: ASSLTGWGTDTQY
D: NA; V: TRBV10-3; CDR3: AMGEGTEAF
D: NA; V: TRBV5-5; CDR3: ASSFGYLSYEQY
D: NA; V: TRBV5-4; CDR3: ASSPGAGELF
D: NA; V: TRBV28; CDR3: ASSFGNRASSYNSPLH
D: NA; V: TRBV12-3/TRBV12-4; CDR3: ASSRGAGQPQH
D: NA; V: TRBV28; CDR3: ASGVYGYT
D: TRBD1; V: TRBV19; CDR3: ASSRGNTGELF
D: TRBD1; V: TRBV19; CDR3: ASSNRGQLNQPQH
D: NA; V: TRBV10-1; CDR3: AGPQGPNEKLF
D: NA; V: TRBV6-2/TRBV6-3; CDR3: ASSYMDNEQF
D: NA; V: TRBV28; CDR3: ASSSMPGRISGNTIY
D: NA; V: TRBV30; CDR3: AISRDGIYGYT
D: NA; V: TRBV5-1; CDR3: ASSLEGGNQPQH
D: NA; V: TRBV5-1; CDR3: ASSLRENTEAF
D: NA; V: TRBV7-9; CDR3: ASSLGAGQYTEAF
D: NA; V: TRBV5-5; CDR3: ASSQLTGYNSPLH
D: NA; V: TRBV4-1; CDR3: ASSQVVGEFYEQY
D: TRBD1; V: TRBV30; CDR3: AWSPGQGNYGYT
D: NA; V: TRBV24-1; CDR3: ATSAGSMNTEAF
D: NA; V: TRBV2; CDR3: ASSPPTSTSNQPQH
D: NA; V: TRBV6-5; CDR3: ASSPDRKTYEQY
D: NA; V: TRBV3-1/TRBV3-2; CDR3: ASSQGLVSNEKLF
D: NA; V: TRBV6-5; CDR3: ASSYGPWDRDEKLF
D: NA; V: TRBV2; CDR3: ASSEVGYYGYT
D: NA; V: TRBV6-5; CDR3: ASTFAGVYGYT
D: TRBD1; V: TRBV9; CDR3: ASSHRGRDTGELF
D: TRBD1; V: TRBV7-9; CDR3: ASSLFQGEETQY
D: NA; V: TRBV3-1/TRBV3-2; CDR3: ASSQRRAHGYT
D: TRBD2; V: TRBV4-3; CDR3: ASSQDWSGGSYEQY
D: NA; V: TRBV3-1/TRBV3-2; CDR3: ASSQAGATVNTEAF
D: NA; V: TRBV9; CDR3: ASSVRTASNSPLH
D: NA; V: TRBV5-1; CDR3: ASSLSGYGNTIY
D: NA; V: TRBV19; CDR3: ASSYSSSYNSPLH
D: NA; V: TRBV6-5; CDR3: ASRVSGETQY
D: TRBD1; V: TRBV27; CDR3: ASSLPGQGADEQY
D: NA; V: TRBV7-2; CDR3: ASSLETANTEAF
D: NA; V: TRBV7-2; CDR3: ASSFPLGREQY
D: NA; V: TRBV7-8; CDR3: ASSLAHGGYEQY
D: NA; V: TRBV5-1; CDR3: ASSLGQNTDTQY
D: NA; V: TRBV27; CDR3: ASSLHVGATEAF
D: NA; V: TRBV12-5; CDR3: ASGLGGGQPDADTQY
D: NA; V: TRBV19; CDR3: ATNPWGRGDGYT